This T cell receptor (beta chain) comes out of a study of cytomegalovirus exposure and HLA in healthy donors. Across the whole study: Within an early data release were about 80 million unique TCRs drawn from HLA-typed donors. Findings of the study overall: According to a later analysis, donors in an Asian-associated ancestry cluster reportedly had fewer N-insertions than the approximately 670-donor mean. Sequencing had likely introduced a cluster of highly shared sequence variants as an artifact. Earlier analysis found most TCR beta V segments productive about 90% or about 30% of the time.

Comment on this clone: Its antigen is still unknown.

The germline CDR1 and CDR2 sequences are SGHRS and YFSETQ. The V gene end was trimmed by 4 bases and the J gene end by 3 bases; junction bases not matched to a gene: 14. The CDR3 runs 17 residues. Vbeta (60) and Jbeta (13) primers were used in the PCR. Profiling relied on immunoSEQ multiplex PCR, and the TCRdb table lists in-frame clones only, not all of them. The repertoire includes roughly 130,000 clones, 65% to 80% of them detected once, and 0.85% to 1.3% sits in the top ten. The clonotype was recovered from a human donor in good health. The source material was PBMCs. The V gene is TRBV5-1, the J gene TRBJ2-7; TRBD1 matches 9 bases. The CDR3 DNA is TGCGCCAGCAGCCTAGGAATTGTAGGGACAGGGATCTACGAGCAGTACTTC. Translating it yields CASSLGIVGTGIYEQYF.